A single sample gave rise to the 15 T cell receptor beta chains below, sequenced in a study of T cell responses to AZD1222 COVID-19 vaccine. Repertoires were generated with immunoSEQ multiplex PCR, while TCRdb's copy carries only in-frame clones and drops some. The sample carries around 100,000 clones, around 87% recorded once. This material consisted of peripheral blood, taken on day 0 of AZD1222 vaccination. These receptors were collected from an adult in good health.

This clone was observed once. The CDR3 sequence is CASSIIAGGGNEQFF. CDR3 in DNA: TGTGCCAGTAGTATAATAGCGGGGGGAGGGAATGAGCAGTTCTTC. The rearrangement joins TRBV19 to TRBJ2-1, with 10 bases that match TRBD2. Germline lookup yields CDR1 LNHDA and CDR2 SQIVND (reference sequence). Trimming removed 2 bases from V and 7 bases from J; junction bases left unmatched: 5. This CDR3 contains 15 residues.

The rearrangement joins TRBV6-5 to TRBJ1-6; no definite D call. The length of the CDR3 is 11 residues. V was shortened by 6 bases and J by 14 bases, with 11 bases between the two germline ends. CDR1 and CDR2 from the germline V gene are MNHEY and SVGAGI. CDR3 nucleotide sequence: TGTGCCAGCAGGGATGTTTCCTCCCTCCACTTT. Its translation is CASRDVSSLHF.

This chain connects TRBV5-4 to TRBJ1-2; 7 bases fit TRBD1. V lost 1 base to trimming and J lost 8 bases; unmatched junction nucleotides: 5. The germline V gene encodes CDR1 SGHNT and CDR2 YYREEE (reference sequence). There are 13 residues in the CDR3. The CDR3 DNA is TGTGCCAGCAGCTTGCCAGGGGGAAGGGGCTACACCTTC. Its translation: CASSLPGGRGYTF.

This clone was recorded only once. This rearrangement joins TRBV6-6 to TRBJ2-1, with D unclear. Germline CDR1 is MNHNY and CDR2 is SVGAGI (reference sequence). This CDR3 spans 14 amino acids. V dropped 6 bases and J dropped 4 bases, with 13 bases sitting between them. DNA of the CDR3: TGTGCCAGCAGACGGAATGAGGAATACAATGAGCAGTTCTTC. The encoded protein is CASRRNEEYNEQFF.

The V call is TRBV7-3, the J call TRBJ2-3; 9 nucleotides line up with TRBD2. The trim removed 2 bases at V and 1 base at J, leaving 1 base unmatched. The CDR3 has 15 residues. Germline lookup yields CDR1 SGHTA and CDR2 FQGTGA. DNA of the CDR3: TGTGCCAGCAGCTTATTAGCGGGAGGCACAGATACGCAGTATTTT. Protein product: CASSLLAGGTDTQYF.

In its sample, this clone was seen once. The genes are TRBV18 and TRBJ2-3; the D is unclear. V dropped 0 bases and J dropped 1 base, with 8 bases sitting between them. CDR1 is KGHSH and CDR2 is LQKENI in the germline V gene. This CDR3 has 15 amino acids. In DNA, the CDR3 is TGTGCCAGCTCACCACCGGGTAGCCGCACAGATACGCAGTATTTT. It is translated as CASSPPGSRTDTQYF. The complete variable domain, with remaining parts taken from reference TRBV18 and TRBJ2-3, reads NAGVMQNPRHLVRRRGQEARLRCSPMKGHSHVYWYRQLPEEGLKFMVYLQKENIIDESGMPKERFSAEFPKEGPSILRIQQVVRGDSAAYFCASSPPGSRTDTQYFGPGTRLTVL.

The chain employs TRBV4-3 and TRBJ2-7; unclear D gene. Germline V lookup: CDR1 LGHNA, CDR2 YSLEER. The CDR3 has 13 amino acids. Trimming left V 1 base short and J 3 bases short, with 7 bases between. Written as DNA, the CDR3 is TGCGCCAGCAGCCAAGGACGGATCTACGAGCAGTACTTC. This encodes CASSQGRIYEQYF.

The chain employs TRBV19 and TRBJ1-5, with TRBD1 as a possible D gene (6 bases). This CDR3 comprises 19 residues. With 5 bases removed from V and 0 bases from J, the gap between germline ends came to 23 bases. CDR1 is LNHDA and CDR2 is SQIVND in the germline V gene (reference sequence). The DNA for the CDR3 is TGTGCCAGTAGTGGAAGACAGAGGGACATCGAGTATAGCAATCAGCCCCAGCATTTT. It encodes CASSGRQRDIEYSNQPQHF.

The J gene is TRBJ1-6, the V gene TRBV6-2 or TRBV6-3; no reliable D call. Deletions cut 2 bases from V and 10 bases from J, with 9 bases between. In germline, CDR1 is MNHEY, CDR2 SVGEGT. The CDR3 sequence is 13 residues long. CDR3 nucleotides: TGTGCCAGCAGTTACGCGGCTGAATCACCCCTCCACTTT. This gives the protein CASSYAAESPLHF.

The CDR3 protein is CASSPPSYEQYF. The CDR3 DNA reads TGTGCCAGCAGCCCCCCGTCCTACGAGCAGTACTTC. This chain connects TRBV7-2 to TRBJ2-7; D is unresolved. Looked up from germline, CDR1 is SGHTA and CDR2 is FQGNSA. The CDR3 covers 12 residues. Trimming pared 5 bases from V and 1 base from J, leaving 6 bases between.

This chain joins TRBV7-3 and TRBJ1-2; TRBD1 matches at 9 bases. Per germline, CDR1 SGHTA and CDR2 FQGTGA. The junction had 7 bases not matched to a gene; V was cut back by 4 bases and J by 7 bases. This CDR3 is 14 amino acids long. The CDR3 DNA is TGTGCCAGCAGCTCCAACACAGGGGGCGGTGGCTACACCTTC. Translated, it gives CASSSNTGGGGYTF.

The chain couples TRBV3-1 (or the pseudogene TRBV3-2) to TRBJ1-2, with 7 bases identical to TRBD1. The germline V gene has CDR1 LGHDT and CDR2 YNNKEL (reference sequence). J was trimmed by 4 bases and V by 3 bases; bases with no gene match: 8. The CDR3 is 15 residues long. In nucleotides, the CDR3 is TGTGCCAGCAGCCATGACAGGGCCCGGGGCTATGGCTACACCTTC. The encoded protein is CASSHDRARGYGYTF.

Only a few counts were recorded for this clone. The CDR3 sequence: CASSLIQTGSNEKLFF. DNA for the CDR3: TGTGCCAGCAGCTTAATCCAAACAGGGTCCAATGAAAAACTGTTTTTT. This rearrangement joins TRBV7-9 to TRBJ1-4; D is perhaps TRBD1 (6 bases). Germline-derived CDR1 and CDR2 are SEHNR and FQNEAQ (reference sequence). This CDR3 region has 16 residues. V lost 2 bases to trimming and J lost 5 bases, with 15 bases between them.

The chain carries TRBV7-3 and TRBJ2-1; possibly TRBD1 for D (5 bases). The CDR3 is 15 amino acids. From germline, CDR1 is SGHTA and CDR2 FQGTGA. Deletions cut 1 base from V and 12 bases from J, with 19 bases between. The CDR3 sequence: CASSLNTGGATRQFF. The CDR3 DNA reads TGTGCCAGCAGCTTAAACACAGGTGGAGCCACAAGGCAGTTCTTC. The full variable domain, with the rest looked up from reference TRBV7-3 and TRBJ2-1, is GAGVSQTPSNKVTEKGKYVELRCDPISGHTALYWYRQSLGQGPEFLIYFQGTGAADDSGLPNDRFFAVRPEGSVSTLKIQRTERGDSAVYLCASSLNTGGATRQFFGPGTRLTVL.

This clone was seen only a few times. The chain couples TRBV7-2 to TRBJ1-1; no firm D call. Germline assignment: CDR1 SGHTA and CDR2 FQGNSA. This CDR3 comprises 14 residues. Trimming removed 0 bases at V and 10 bases at J, with 15 bases between. The CDR3 protein is CASSLARAPSGAFF. In DNA, the CDR3 is TGTGCCAGCAGCTTAGCGCGGGCACCCTCCGGAGCTTTCTTT.